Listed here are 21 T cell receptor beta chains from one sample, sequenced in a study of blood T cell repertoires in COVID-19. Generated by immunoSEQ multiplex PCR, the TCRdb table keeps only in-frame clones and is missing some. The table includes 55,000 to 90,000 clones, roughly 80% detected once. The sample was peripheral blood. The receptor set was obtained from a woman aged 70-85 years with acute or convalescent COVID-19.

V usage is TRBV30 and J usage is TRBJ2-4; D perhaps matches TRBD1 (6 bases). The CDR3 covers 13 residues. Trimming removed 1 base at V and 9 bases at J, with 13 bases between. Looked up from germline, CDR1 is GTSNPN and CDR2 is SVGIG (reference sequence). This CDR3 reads CAWSEGVNSIQYF. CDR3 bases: TGTGCCTGGAGTGAGGGGGTAAATAGCATTCAGTACTTC. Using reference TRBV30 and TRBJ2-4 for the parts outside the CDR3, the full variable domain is SQTIHQWPATLVQPVGSPLSLECTVEGTSNPNLYWYRQAAGRGLQLLFYSVGIGQISSEVPQNLSASRPQDRQFILSSKKLLLSDSGFYLCAWSEGVNSIQYFGAGTRLSVL.

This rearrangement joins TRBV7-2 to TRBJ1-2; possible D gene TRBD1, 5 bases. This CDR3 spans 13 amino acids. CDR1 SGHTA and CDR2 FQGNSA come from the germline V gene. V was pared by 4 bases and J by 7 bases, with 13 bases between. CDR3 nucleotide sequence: TGTGCCAGCAGCTCGAGGGGAGGTGGTGGCTACACCTTC. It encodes CASSSRGGGGYTF.

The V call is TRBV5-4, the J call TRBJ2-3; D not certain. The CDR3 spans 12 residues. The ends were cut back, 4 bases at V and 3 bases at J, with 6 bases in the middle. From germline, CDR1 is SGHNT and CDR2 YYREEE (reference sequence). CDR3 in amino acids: CASSNLTDTQYF. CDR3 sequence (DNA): TGTGCCAGCAGCAACCTAACAGATACGCAGTATTTT.

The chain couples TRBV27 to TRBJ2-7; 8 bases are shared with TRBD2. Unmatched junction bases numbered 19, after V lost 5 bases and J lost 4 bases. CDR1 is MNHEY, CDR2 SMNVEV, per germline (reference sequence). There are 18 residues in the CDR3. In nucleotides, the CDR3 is TGTGCCAGCAGTAGCGAGAGGTCAACTAGCGGTGAGAGGTACGAGCAGTACTTC. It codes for CASSSERSTSGERYEQYF.

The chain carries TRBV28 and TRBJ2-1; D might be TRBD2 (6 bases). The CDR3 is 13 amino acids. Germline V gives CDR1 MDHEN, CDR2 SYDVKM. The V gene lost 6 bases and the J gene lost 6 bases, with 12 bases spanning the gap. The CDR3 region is CASSSTGANEQFF. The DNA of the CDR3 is TGTGCCAGCAGCTCAACGGGAGCCAATGAGCAGTTCTTC.

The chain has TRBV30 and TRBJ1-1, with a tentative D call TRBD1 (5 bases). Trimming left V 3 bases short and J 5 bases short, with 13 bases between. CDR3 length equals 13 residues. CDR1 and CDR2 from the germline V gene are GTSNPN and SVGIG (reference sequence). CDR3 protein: CAWRLPGSTEAFF. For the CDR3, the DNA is TGTGCCTGGAGATTGCCAGGGTCGACTGAAGCTTTCTTT. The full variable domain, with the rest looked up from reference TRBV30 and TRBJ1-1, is SQTIHQWPATLVQPVGSPLSLECTVEGTSNPNLYWYRQAAGRGLQLLFYSVGIGQISSEVPQNLSASRPQDRQFILSSKKLLLSDSGFYLCAWRLPGSTEAFFGQGTRLTVV.

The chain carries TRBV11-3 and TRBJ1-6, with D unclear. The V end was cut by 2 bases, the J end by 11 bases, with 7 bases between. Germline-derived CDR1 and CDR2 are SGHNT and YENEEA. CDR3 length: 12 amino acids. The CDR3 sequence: CASSLINPPLHF. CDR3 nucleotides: TGTGCCAGCAGCTTAATAAATCCACCCCTCCACTTT.

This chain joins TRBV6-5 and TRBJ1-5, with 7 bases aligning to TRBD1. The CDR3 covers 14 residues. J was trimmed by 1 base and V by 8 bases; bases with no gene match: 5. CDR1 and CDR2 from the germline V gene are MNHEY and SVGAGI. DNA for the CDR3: TGTGCCAGCGGCAAACAGGGGAGCAATCAGCCCCAGCATTTT. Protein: CASGKQGSNQPQHF.

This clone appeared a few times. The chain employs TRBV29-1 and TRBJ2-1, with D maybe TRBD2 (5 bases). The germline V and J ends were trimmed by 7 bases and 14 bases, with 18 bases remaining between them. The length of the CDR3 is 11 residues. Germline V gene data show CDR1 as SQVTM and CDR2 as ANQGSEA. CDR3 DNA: TGCAGCGCCGGCCGGGATGGAATCAAGTTCTTC. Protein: CSAGRDGIKFF.

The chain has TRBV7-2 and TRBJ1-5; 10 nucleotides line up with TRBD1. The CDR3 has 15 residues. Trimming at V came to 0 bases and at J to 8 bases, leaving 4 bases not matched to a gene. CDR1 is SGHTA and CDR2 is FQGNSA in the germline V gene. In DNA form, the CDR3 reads TGTGCCAGCAGCTTAGCGGGACAGGGGACAGAGCCCCAGCATTTT. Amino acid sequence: CASSLAGQGTEPQHF.

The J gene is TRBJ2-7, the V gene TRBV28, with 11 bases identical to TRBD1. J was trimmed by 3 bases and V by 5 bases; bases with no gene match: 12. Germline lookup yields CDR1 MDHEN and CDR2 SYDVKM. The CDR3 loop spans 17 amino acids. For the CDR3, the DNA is TGTGCCAGCAGTGGCTGGACCCGGGACAGGGGGGTCTACGAGCAGTACTTC. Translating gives CASSGWTRDRGVYEQYF.

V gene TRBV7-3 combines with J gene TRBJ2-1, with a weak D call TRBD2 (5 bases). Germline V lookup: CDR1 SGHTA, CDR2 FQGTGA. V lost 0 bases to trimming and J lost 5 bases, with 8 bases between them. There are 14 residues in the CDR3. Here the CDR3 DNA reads TGTGCCAGCAGCTTAACTAGCGACAACAATGAGCAGTTCTTC. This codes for CASSLTSDNNEQFF. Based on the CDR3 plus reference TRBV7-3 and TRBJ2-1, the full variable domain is GAGVSQTPSNKVTEKGKYVELRCDPISGHTALYWYRQSLGQGPEFLIYFQGTGAADDSGLPNDRFFAVRPEGSVSTLKIQRTERGDSAVYLCASSLTSDNNEQFFGPGTRLTVL.

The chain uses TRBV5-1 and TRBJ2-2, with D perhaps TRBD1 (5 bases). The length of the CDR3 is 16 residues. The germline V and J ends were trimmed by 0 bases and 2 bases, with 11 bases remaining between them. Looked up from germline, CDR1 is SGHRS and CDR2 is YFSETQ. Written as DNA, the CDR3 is TGCGCCAGCAGCTTGGATAACAGGTTAAACACCGGGGAGCTGTTTTTT. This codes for CASSLDNRLNTGELFF.

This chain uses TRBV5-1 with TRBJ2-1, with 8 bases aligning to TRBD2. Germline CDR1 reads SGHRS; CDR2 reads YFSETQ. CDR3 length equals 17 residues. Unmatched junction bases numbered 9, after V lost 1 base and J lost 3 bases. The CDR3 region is CASSLLWREAHYNEQFF. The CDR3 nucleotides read TGCGCCAGCAGCTTGTTATGGCGGGAGGCCCACTACAATGAGCAGTTCTTC.

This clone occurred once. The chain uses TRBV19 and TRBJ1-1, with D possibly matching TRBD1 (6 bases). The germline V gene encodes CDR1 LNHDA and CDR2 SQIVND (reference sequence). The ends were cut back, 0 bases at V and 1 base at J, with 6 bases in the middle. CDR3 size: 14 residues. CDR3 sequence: CASSIDRGNTEAFF. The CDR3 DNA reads TGTGCCAGTAGTATAGACAGGGGGAACACTGAAGCTTTCTTT. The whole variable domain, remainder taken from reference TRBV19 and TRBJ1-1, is DGGITQSPKYLFRKEGQNVTLSCEQNLNHDAMYWYRQDPGQGLRLIYYSQIVNDFQKGDIAEGYSVSREKKESFPLTVTSAQKNPTAFYLCASSIDRGNTEAFFGQGTRLTVV.

The CDR3 region is CASSVWLAGQSQQETQYF. The CDR3 nucleotides read TGTGCCAGCAGTGTCTGGCTAGCGGGGCAATCTCAGCAAGAGACCCAGTACTTC. This rearrangement joins TRBV2 to TRBJ2-5; 9 nucleotides match TRBD2. The J segment lost 2 bases and the V segment lost 4 bases, leaving 14 bases of the junction unmatched. Germline CDR1 reads SNHLY; CDR2 reads FYNNEI. The CDR3 spans 18 residues.

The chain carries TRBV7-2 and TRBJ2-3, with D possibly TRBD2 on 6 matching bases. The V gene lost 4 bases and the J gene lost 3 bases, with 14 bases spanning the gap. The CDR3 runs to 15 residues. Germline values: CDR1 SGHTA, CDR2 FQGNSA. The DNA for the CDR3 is TGTGCCAGCAGCTCCCCCCCGGGGGTTACAGATACGCAGTATTTT. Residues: CASSSPPGVTDTQYF.

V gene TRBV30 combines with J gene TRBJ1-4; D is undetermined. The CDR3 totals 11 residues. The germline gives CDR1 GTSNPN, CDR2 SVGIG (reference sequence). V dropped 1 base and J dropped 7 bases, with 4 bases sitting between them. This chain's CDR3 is CAWSDGEKLFF. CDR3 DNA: TGTGCCTGGAGTGACGGTGAAAAACTGTTTTTT.

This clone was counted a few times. In nucleotides, the CDR3 is TGCAGCGTTGTACCAGGGGGGAGTAATGAAGCTTTCTTT. Residues: CSVVPGGSNEAFF. This chain connects TRBV29-1 to TRBJ1-1, with TRBD1 matching 7 bases. Germline V gene data show CDR1 as SQVTM and CDR2 as ANQGSEA. Unmatched junction bases numbered 9, after V lost 4 bases and J lost 7 bases. This CDR3 region has 13 residues. Filled out from reference TRBV29-1 and TRBJ1-1, the complete variable domain reads SAVISQKPSRDICQRGTSLTIQCQVDSQVTMMFWYRQQPGQSLTLIATANQGSEATYESGFVIDKFPISRPNLTFSTLTVSNMSPEDSSIYLCSVVPGGSNEAFFGQGTRLTVV.

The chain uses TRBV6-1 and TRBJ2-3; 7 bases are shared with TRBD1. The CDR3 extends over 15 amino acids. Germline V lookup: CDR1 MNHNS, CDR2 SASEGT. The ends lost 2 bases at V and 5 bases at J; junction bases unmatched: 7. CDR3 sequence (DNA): TGTGCCAGCAGTGAATCCACAGGGGCCATAGATACGCAGTATTTT. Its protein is CASSESTGAIDTQYF.

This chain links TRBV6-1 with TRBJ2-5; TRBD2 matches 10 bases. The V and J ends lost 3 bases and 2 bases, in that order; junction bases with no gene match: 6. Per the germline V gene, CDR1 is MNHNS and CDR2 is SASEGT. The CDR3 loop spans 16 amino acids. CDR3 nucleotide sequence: TGTGCCAGCAGTGATCGAACTAGCGGGGTACAAGAGACCCAGTACTTC. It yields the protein CASSDRTSGVQETQYF.